These T cell receptor beta chains were read from a single sample in a study of T cell repertoires in cytomegalovirus infection. These receptors' antigens are unknown. TCRdb reanalysed the reads using MiXCR and keeps one entry per CDR3 protein. Of about 360,000 distinct CDR3 sequences in the sample, roughly 36% were seen once. The sample was cultured PBMCs, taken from culture after CMV antigen stimulation. The receptors originated from a human donor in good health (CMV status not recorded). Some clones in this sample may be carry-over from other donors' samples. Both conserved end residues are part of each CDR3. Fields, in order: J gene, V gene, D gene, CDR3 protein. A D gene is named only where the DNA matches it firmly.

TRBJ1-1	TRBV10-3	NA	CAIRAQNTEAFF
TRBJ1-5	TRBV24-1	NA	CATSDFKSNQPQHF
TRBJ2-3	TRBV7-2	NA	CASSLDGSGSTDTQYF
TRBJ2-3	TRBV7-2	NA	CASSRPTGLGEDTQYF
TRBJ1-4	TRBV4-1	NA	CASSQVGAREKLFF
TRBJ2-7	TRBV10-3	TRBD2	CATSAGWEQYF
TRBJ2-1	TRBV19	NA	CASSSTISSYNEQFF
TRBJ1-3	TRBV18	NA	CASSPFRDGSSGNTIYF
TRBJ2-1	TRBV29-1	NA	CSVPGLAAHNEQFF
TRBJ1-1	TRBV12-3/TRBV12-4	NA	CASSRGSQGNAEAFF
TRBJ2-2	TRBV27	TRBD2	CASSPRVAGGNTGELFF
TRBJ2-2	TRBV6-2/TRBV6-3	TRBD2	CASMRSGGTGELFF
TRBJ2-2	TRBV12-3/TRBV12-4	NA	CASSLGPEGTGELFF
TRBJ2-1	TRBV10-3	NA	CAISESVLRNYNEQFF
TRBJ2-1	TRBV6-5	NA	CASSYASSYNEQFF
TRBJ1-2	TRBV28	TRBD1	CASSPGQGTYGYTF
TRBJ2-7	TRBV7-2	NA	CASSERVAYEQYF
TRBJ1-2	TRBV4-2	TRBD1	CASSQLQGNYGYTF
TRBJ1-2	TRBV6-5	NA	CASRRDRTGNYGYTF
TRBJ2-2	TRBV24-1	NA	CATSDSRTENTGELFF
TRBJ1-2	TRBV19	NA	CASSITGLEGYTF
TRBJ2-5	TRBV12-3/TRBV12-4	TRBD2	CASSSRRGGSRETQYF
TRBJ2-5	TRBV28	NA	CASTSPPDGTKYF
TRBJ2-1	TRBV20-1	TRBD2	CSASGRGVDEQFF
TRBJ1-2	TRBV4-3	NA	CASSQYPTGSNYGYTF
TRBJ1-5	TRBV20-1	NA	CSATVGGENQPQHF
TRBJ1-1	TRBV6-2/TRBV6-3	TRBD1	CASSYSPGQITEAFF
TRBJ1-1	TRBV28	NA	CASSLFTGQNTEAFF
TRBJ2-1	TRBV19	TRBD2	CASSFRAGVTYNEQFF
TRBJ2-1	TRBV20-1	NA	CSAHGRWGNEQFF
TRBJ2-1	TRBV20-1	TRBD2	CSARSTSGRAYNEQFF
TRBJ1-5	TRBV28	TRBD1	CASSIRQGVNQPQHF
TRBJ2-5	TRBV25-1	NA	CASSAIEETQYF
TRBJ2-5	TRBV12-3/TRBV12-4	TRBD2	CASSSSPLLAIQETQYF
TRBJ2-7	TRBV7-9	NA	CASSLMAANSEQYF
TRBJ1-6	TRBV6-5	TRBD1	CASRAPGQGGSPLHF
TRBJ2-1	TRBV10-3	TRBD1	CATRGQHNEQFF
TRBJ2-7	TRBV6-2/TRBV6-3	TRBD1	CASGRTGGTYEQYF
TRBJ2-7	TRBV11-2	TRBD2	CASSLDPWRGAAYEQYF
TRBJ2-4	TRBV6-6	NA	CASSYSEVSAKNIQYF
TRBJ2-1	TRBV29-1	TRBD1	CSVDRPTGLYDNEQFF
TRBJ2-3	TRBV27	TRBD2	CASTSGSASTDTQYF
TRBJ1-4	TRBV20-1	NA	CSAWRIEKLFF
TRBJ2-5	TRBV7-7	TRBD1	CASSQGTGNTQYF
TRBJ1-2	TRBV7-2	NA	CASSLYQGFKGYTF
TRBJ1-2	TRBV12-3/TRBV12-4	NA	CASSFAGANGYTF
TRBJ2-5	TRBV12-3/TRBV12-4	TRBD2	CASRRGLAGQETQYF
TRBJ2-5	TRBV7-9	NA	CASAWETQYF
TRBJ2-3	TRBV19	TRBD1	CASRGQGMHTDTQYF
TRBJ2-3	TRBV5-1	TRBD1	CASSLQGTQYF
TRBJ1-1	TRBV4-1	NA	CASSQDGGVGEAFF
TRBJ2-1	TRBV6-6	TRBD2	CASSPRLAGDNEQFF
TRBJ2-2	TRBV6-2/TRBV6-3	NA	CASSRTPTGELFF
TRBJ2-7	TRBV10-3	NA	CAISEPAGNQYF
TRBJ2-1	TRBV29-1	NA	CSVHPRTPDNEQFF
TRBJ2-2	TRBV12-3/TRBV12-4	NA	CASSLFLGGANTGELFF
TRBJ1-2	TRBV29-1	NA	CSVDPSNYGYTF
TRBJ2-5	TRBV4-1	TRBD1	CASSRGQGVETQYF